This TCR beta chain was identified in a study of metastatic and nonmetastatic thyroid tumors. At the level of the study: For malignant and benign thyroid patients, tumor or nodule tissue and blood were the sources whose repertoires were compared.

TCRdb reanalyzed the PCR reads via MiXCR. The table shows approximately 23,000 clones, with 23% occurring only once. Every patient underwent thyroid surgery untreated. This clone was detected many times. This TCR was recovered from a male donor with papillary thyroid cancer or a benign thyroid nodule (not recorded which). Some clones in this sample may be carry-over from other donors' samples. Input material: blood.

The CDR3 reads CASSSRPDRGGYGYTF. As DNA, the CDR3 is TGTGCCAGCAGTTCCCGGCCGGACAGGGGAGGTTATGGCTACACCTTC. V gene TRBV28 combines with J gene TRBJ1-2; the match to TRBD1 covers 9 bases. Germline-derived CDR1 and CDR2 are MDHEN and SYDVKM. The CDR3 has 16 amino acids. Trimming cost V 4 bases and J 5 bases; bases outside gene matches: 11.